The clone carrying this TCR beta chain is a singleton in its sample. Its antigen remains unknown. This sample was taken from a study of blood T cells in healthy people across ages. The study's findings and limits: The long-lived group displayed more naive CD4+ cells, plus higher diversity, than the aged donors did. The study could not conclusively compare naive and antigen-experienced cells, given its unsorted PBMCs.

A sample-barcoded 5' primer and a J-beta primer mix were used in a second PCR of about 6 to 12 cycles. Every cDNA was tagged by a template-switch adaptor with 12 random nucleotides. MiXCR, run by TCRdb on the 5' RACE reads, gives a single entry per CDR3 protein. This sample yields about a million distinct CDR3 sequences, of which approximately 50% are seen a single time; roughly 23% belongs to the top ten. A minimum of 6 micrograms of total RNA was extracted per sample. Germline CDR1 and CDR2: MDHEN and SYDVKM. CDR3 size: 16 residues. The receptor's source is a woman aged 60-70 years in good health. The chain links TRBV28 to TRBJ2-7, with 7 positions matching TRBD1. Matching the DNA end better, TRBJ2-5 makes the J call doubtful. The material sequenced was blood. The CDR3 DNA sequence: TGTGCCAGCGGCAATCTCCGGGACAGTTTATCAGAGACCCAGTACTTC. Protein: CASGNLRDSLSETQYF.